This TCR beta chain was profiled in a study of blood T cell repertoires in COVID-19 (dated by TCRdb to 2019 to 2021). For the study in its entirety: The collaborator samples originated in the United States, Italy and Spain and spanned the acute and convalescent phases of COVID-19. The material from the prospective study consisted of cDNA or gDNA derived from T cells, B-cell-depleted T cells, or PBMCs. Deeply sampled blood TCRbeta repertoires from subjects exposed to, actively infected with, or recovered from COVID-19 were included in the dataset. The repertoires were released in a freely available public database intended as a resource for research on the immune response to SARS-CoV-2. The samples were drawn from the first 160 participants of the ongoing ImmuneRACE study and from some 1,300 subjects provided by 6 global collaborators. A de-identified subject ID, COVID-19 status, age in years and sex were almost always included in the sample metadata. HLA class I and class II types, where available, came from metadata supplied by the sample provider rather than from assay-based typing.

Participants in the prospective study were enrolled through a virtual design, were aged about 18 to 100 years, and lived in some 24 United States geographic areas. In the prospective study, cohorts were assigned on the basis of participant-reported clinical history obtained from a screening survey and a study questionnaire. Recovered participants in ImmuneRACE Cohort 3 were defined by two consecutive negative NP/OP PCR tests, clearance by a healthcare professional, or resolution of symptoms. Mobile phlebotomists in the prospective study collected whole blood, serum and a nasopharyngeal or oropharyngeal swab from every participant. Prospective study participants could optionally give additional blood draws and questionnaires over an approximately two-month period. Prospective study blood samples were shipped either frozen or at room temperature before DNA extraction. Results and caveats for the whole study, not just this receptor: How much clinical and demographic metadata was included differed by source and by participant, and the metadata was provided uncurated.

With regard to this clone: Its antigen is currently not known. Within one base of it there is no much larger clone, and no base qualities were kept.

According to the germline V gene, CDR1 reads MDHEN and CDR2 reads SYDVKM. CDR3 length: 16 amino acids, cysteine to phenylalanine. This entry keeps only the CDR3 DNA: 48 bases, framed from base 1. V is pruned by 2 bases and J by 5 bases, leaving 9 bases of the junction without a gene match. TCRbeta CDR3 regions were amplified from genomic DNA by means of the immunoSEQ Assay, a bias-controlled multiplex PCR. The authors' analysis ran thus. The number of nucleated cells in each sample was estimated by amplification of reference gene primers within the assay. To quantify the absolute abundance of each unique TCRbeta CDR3 rearrangement, sequence reads were collapsed and filtered. For each sample, productive Simpson clonality was calculated as the square root of Simpson's diversity index over productive rearrangements. What TCRdb holds here is the immuneACCESS table cut down to in-frame rearrangements. Part of the clones is not present; checked against another copy, under half of the missing clones reflect an unresolved V gene, and the others are unexplained. The V and J calls and the clone size are those of that table, but D and trimming were determined from the DNA. Recorded for this sample are some 390,000 clones; nearly 90% of them occurred a single time. 1.5% to 2% of the sample goes to the ten largest clones.

The chain employs TRBV28 and TRBJ1-1, and 9 junctional nucleotides match TRBD1. This receptor was identified in a woman in her 30s who had recovered from COVID-19. Input material: PBMCs or T cells enriched from blood (not recorded which). The DNA sequence is TGTGCCAGCAGTTTAGGACAGGGGAGGATTAGGACTGAAGCTTTCTTT. Its coded protein is CASSLGQGRIRTEAFF.